The 18 T cell receptor beta chains listed next were all sequenced from one sample in a study of identical twins. TCRdb independently ran MiXCR on the 5' RACE reads; one entry per CDR3 protein. Of some 790,000 distinct CDR3 sequences in the sample, around a sixth were seen once. The same data also contributed to another study, on T cells expressing NK-cell markers.

The specimen was PBMCs. The receptors come from a woman younger than 35 in good health.

The V and J genes are TRBV20-1 and TRBJ2-3; TRBD2 aligns across 13 bases. This CDR3 contains 17 residues. Trimming took 0 bases from V and 6 from J; bases not matched to a gene: 9. From germline, CDR1 is DFQATT and CDR2 SNEGSKA (reference sequence). CDR3 bases: TGCAGTGCTAGAGATGGCCGGGGACTAGCGGGGCCGGATACGCAGTATTTT. Its protein is CSARDGRGLAGPDTQYF.

The rearrangement uses TRBV20-1 and TRBJ2-7; 13 nucleotides agree with TRBD2. Trimming at V came to 2 bases and at J to 4 bases, leaving 8 bases not matched to a gene. The CDR3 is 16 residues long. Germline CDR1 and CDR2: DFQATT and SNEGSKA (reference sequence). In DNA, the CDR3 is TGCAGTGCTAGATCTTCCACTAGCGGGAGGGCTTACGAGCAGTACTTC. Its protein product is CSARSSTSGRAYEQYF.

This clonotype has more than one count but fewer than ten. This chain uses TRBV3-1 with TRBJ2-1; TRBD2 might be the D (6 bases). The CDR3 runs to 16 residues. The V gene lost 3 bases and the J gene lost 4 bases, with 16 bases spanning the gap. CDR1 is LGHDT, CDR2 YNNKEL, per germline (reference sequence). The DNA of the CDR3 is TGTGCCAGCAGCCATGGCGGGGAGAGACCGTACAATGAGCAGTTCTTC. Residues: CASSHGGERPYNEQFF.

This clonotype was detected only a few times. This rearrangement joins TRBV15 to TRBJ2-1, with no clear D. Germline V gene data show CDR1 as LNHNV and CDR2 as YYDKDF (reference sequence). The CDR3 loop spans 13 amino acids. The V gene lost 0 bases and the J gene lost 4 bases, with 4 bases spanning the gap. CDR3 nucleotide sequence: TGTGCCACCAGCAGAGAACAATACAATGAGCAGTTCTTC. The encoded protein is CATSREQYNEQFF.

The chain has TRBV3-1 and TRBJ2-7, with 8 bases lining up with TRBD2. Trimming took 0 bases from V and 6 from J; bases not matched to a gene: 13. CDR1 LGHDT and CDR2 YNNKEL come from the germline V gene (reference sequence). The CDR3 is 17 residues long. The chain's CDR3 is CASSQDSTSGGLVEQYF. In DNA form, the CDR3 reads TGTGCCAGCAGCCAAGATAGTACAAGCGGGGGTCTTGTCGAGCAGTACTTC.

The V call is TRBV7-2, the J call TRBJ2-1, with a tentative D call TRBD2 (5 bases). The CDR3 loop spans 13 amino acids. Trimming removed 3 bases from V and 6 bases from J, with 9 bases in between. Germline V gene sequence: CDR1 SGHTA, CDR2 FQGNSA. CDR3 amino acids: CASSFTGINEQFF. CDR3 nucleotides: TGTGCCAGCAGCTTTACGGGGATCAATGAGCAGTTCTTC. Full variable domain (outside the CDR3, taken from reference TRBV7-2 and TRBJ2-1): GAGVSQSPSNKVTEKGKDVELRCDPISGHTALYWYRQSLGQGLEFLIYFQGNSAPDKSGLPSDRFSAERTGGSVSTLTIQRTQQEDSAVYLCASSFTGINEQFFGPGTRLTVL.

Only a few counts were recorded for this clonotype. This chain joins TRBV20-1 and TRBJ2-1, with 8 bases that match TRBD2. V was clipped by 0 bases and J by 4 bases; unmatched bases: 5. Germline V lookup: CDR1 DFQATT, CDR2 SNEGSKA (reference sequence). The CDR3 sequence is 15 residues long. CDR3 sequence reads: CSARDRLAGYNEQFF. The CDR3 nucleotides are TGCAGTGCTAGAGATCGGCTAGCGGGTTACAATGAGCAGTTCTTC.

V and J are TRBV10-1 and TRBJ2-1; 11 nucleotides agree with TRBD1. There are 15 residues in the CDR3. Germline V lookup: CDR1 WNHNN, CDR2 SYGVQD (reference sequence). Trimming at V came to 5 bases and at J to 9 bases, leaving 9 bases not matched to a gene. Here the CDR3 reads CASSKDRGRQFEQFF. The CDR3 DNA is TGCGCCAGCAGTAAGGACAGGGGGCGACAGTTTGAGCAGTTCTTC.

This rearrangement joins TRBV14 to TRBJ2-1; 7 nucleotides match TRBD2. V dropped 3 bases and J dropped 2; count of bases not matched to a gene: 10. The CDR3 is made up of 17 amino acids. Germline-derived CDR1 and CDR2 are SGHDN and FVKESK. CDR3 region: CASSHTPGLGAYNEQFF. The DNA of the CDR3 is TGTGCCAGCAGCCACACACCAGGACTAGGGGCCTACAATGAGCAGTTCTTC.

This clonotype showed up just a few times. The chain employs TRBV11-3 and TRBJ2-1, with TRBD1 as a possible D gene (6 bases). CDR3 length: 13 amino acids. Per the germline V gene, CDR1 is SGHNT and CDR2 is YENEEA. V was clipped by 5 bases and J by 10 bases, with 15 bases between them. The CDR3 reads CASSRPAGTEQFF. The CDR3 DNA sequence: TGTGCCAGCAGCCGTCCTGCCGGGACAGAGCAGTTCTTC.

This clonotype came up a few times. The chain employs TRBV5-5 and TRBJ2-1; D not certain. The V end was cut by 3 bases, the J end by 8 bases, with 15 bases between. Germline CDR1 reads SGHKS; CDR2 reads YYEKEE (reference sequence). CDR3 length: 14 amino acids. CDR3: CASSSPVSVHEQFF. The CDR3 nucleotides are TGTGCCAGCAGCTCCCCGGTCTCCGTCCATGAGCAGTTCTTC.

This clonotype was counted a few times. V usage is TRBV5-6 and J usage is TRBJ2-5, with TRBD2 identical over 10 bases. This CDR3 comprises 16 residues. The ends lost 4 bases at V and 5 bases at J; junction bases unmatched: 11. CDR1 and CDR2 from the germline V gene are SGHDT and YYEEEE. CDR3 coding DNA: TGTGCCAGCAGCCGGGGACTAGCGTCACTGGGGGAGACCCAGTACTTC. This codes for CASSRGLASLGETQYF.

The rearrangement links TRBV7-2 to TRBJ1-2; 7 positions agree with TRBD1. The CDR3 is 13 amino acids. Losses at the gene ends were 5 bases for V and 9 bases for J; bases not matched to a gene: 9. Germline values: CDR1 SGHTA, CDR2 FQGNSA. The CDR3 here is CASSRDRVGSYTF. The CDR3 DNA is TGTGCCAGCAGCAGAGACAGGGTTGGAAGCTACACCTTC.

In DNA, the CDR3 is TGTGCCACCAGCAGAGGACCACAGGGGGCCCAAGAGACCCAGTACTTC. Amino acids: CATSRGPQGAQETQYF. The V call is TRBV15, the J call TRBJ2-5; 9 bases fit TRBD1. The CDR3 sequence is 16 residues long. Germline CDR1 is LNHNV and CDR2 is YYDKDF (reference sequence). Trimming cost V 1 base and J 1 base; bases outside gene matches: 4.

Only a few counts were recorded for this clonotype. The CDR3 loop is CASSSGSHYNEQFF. Here the CDR3 DNA reads TGTGCCAGCAGTTCCGGGAGCCACTACAATGAGCAGTTCTTC. The chain employs TRBV12-3 or TRBV12-4 and TRBJ2-1; D might be TRBD2 (6 bases). V was cut by 4 bases and J by 3 bases, with 10 bases left in between. The CDR3 has 14 residues.

This clonotype appeared a few times. The V gene is TRBV20-1, the J gene TRBJ1-1, with D unresolved. Germline CDR1 is DFQATT and CDR2 is SNEGSKA (reference sequence). This CDR3 is built from 12 residues. Trimming pared 6 bases from V and 3 bases from J, leaving 11 bases between. Here the CDR3 reads CSAGEADTEAFF. The CDR3 DNA sequence: TGCAGTGCAGGCGAGGCGGACACTGAAGCTTTCTTT.

This clonotype came up a few times. The chain has TRBV9 and TRBJ2-1, with D possibly matching TRBD1 (6 bases). This CDR3 has 14 residues. With 4 bases removed from V and 5 bases from J, the gap between germline ends came to 13 bases. CDR1 SGDLS and CDR2 YYNGEE come from the germline V gene. The CDR3 loop reads CASSRGGINNEQFF. The CDR3 DNA follows: TGTGCCAGCAGCAGAGGGGGTATAAACAATGAGCAGTTCTTC.

The chain employs TRBV5-6 and TRBJ2-1, with a possible D match to TRBD1 (5 bases). This CDR3 comprises 14 residues. In germline, CDR1 is SGHDT, CDR2 YYEEEE. Deletions cut 2 bases from V and 4 bases from J, with 10 bases between. The CDR3 DNA reads TGTGCCAGCAGCTTACGGAAGGGGTACAATGAGCAGTTCTTC. It codes for CASSLRKGYNEQFF. The full variable domain, in which reference TRBV5-6 and TRBJ2-1 provide the parts outside the CDR3, is DAGVTQSPTHLIKTRGQQVTLRCSPKSGHDTVSWYQQALGQGPQFIFQYYEEEERQRGNFPDRFSGHQFPNYSSELNVNALLLGDSALYLCASSLRKGYNEQFFGPGTRLTVL.